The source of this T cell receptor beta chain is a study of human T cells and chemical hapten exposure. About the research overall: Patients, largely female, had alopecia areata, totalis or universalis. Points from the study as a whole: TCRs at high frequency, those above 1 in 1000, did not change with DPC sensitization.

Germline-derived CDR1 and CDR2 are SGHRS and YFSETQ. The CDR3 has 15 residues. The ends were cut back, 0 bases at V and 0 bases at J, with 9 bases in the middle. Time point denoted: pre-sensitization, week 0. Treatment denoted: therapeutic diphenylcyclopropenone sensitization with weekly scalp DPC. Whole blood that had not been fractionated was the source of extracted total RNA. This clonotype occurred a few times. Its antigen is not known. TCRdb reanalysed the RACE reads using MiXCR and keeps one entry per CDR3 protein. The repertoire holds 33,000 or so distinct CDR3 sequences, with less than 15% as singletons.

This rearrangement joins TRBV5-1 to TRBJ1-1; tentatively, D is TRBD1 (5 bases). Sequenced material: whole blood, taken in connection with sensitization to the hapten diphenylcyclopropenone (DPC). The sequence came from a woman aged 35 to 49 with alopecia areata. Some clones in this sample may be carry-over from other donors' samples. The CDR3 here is CASSLAGVMNTEAFF. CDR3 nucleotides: TGCGCCAGCAGCTTGGCGGGGGTAATGAACACTGAAGCTTTCTTT.